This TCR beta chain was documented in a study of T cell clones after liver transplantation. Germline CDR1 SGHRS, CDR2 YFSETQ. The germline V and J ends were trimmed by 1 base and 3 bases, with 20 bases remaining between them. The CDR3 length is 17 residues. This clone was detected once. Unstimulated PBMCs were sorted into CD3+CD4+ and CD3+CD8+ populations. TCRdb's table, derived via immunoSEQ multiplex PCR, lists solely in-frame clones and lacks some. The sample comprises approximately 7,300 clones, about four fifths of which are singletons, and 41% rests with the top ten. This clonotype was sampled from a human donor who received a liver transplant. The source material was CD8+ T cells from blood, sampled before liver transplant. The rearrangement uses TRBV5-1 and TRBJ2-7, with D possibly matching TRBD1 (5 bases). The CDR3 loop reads CASSLPTTEVLRYEQYF. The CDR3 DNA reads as TGCGCCAGCAGCTTGCCCACGACAGAAGTCTTACGCTACGAGCAGTACTTC.